What follows are 2 T cell receptor beta chains derived from one specimen sequenced in a study of T cell changes during pregnancy in multiple sclerosis (dated by TCRdb to about 2019). Libraries came from the immunoSEQ multiplex PCR assay. TCRdb stores this immuneACCESS table with in-frame sequences only. Part of the clones is absent; in the studies checked, under half of the shortfall reflects unresolved V genes, and no reason is known for the rest. Here the sample has around 96,000 clones; around 93% occur a single time. The ten top clones hold about 2% of the sample. The sequences come from peripheral blood, collected in the third trimester of pregnancy. These TCRs come from a female donor with multiple sclerosis, enrolled in a pregnancy study.

The rearrangement links TRBV6-1 to TRBJ2-2, with TRBD1 matching 8 bases. The ends lost 4 bases at V and 5 bases at J; junction bases unmatched: 12. Germline V gene sequence: CDR1 MNHNS, CDR2 SASEGT. CDR3 length: 17 amino acids. The CDR3 here is CASSGPQGDMSTGELFF. CDR3 DNA sequence: TGTGCCAGCAGTGGACCACAGGGGGATATGTCTACCGGGGAGCTGTTTTTT.

V is TRBV10-3 and J is TRBJ2-1, with 15 bases identical to TRBD2. The CDR3 consists of 17 residues. V lost 9 bases, J lost 7 bases, and 13 bases stayed unmatched. Germline loops: CDR1 ENHRY, CDR2 SYGVKD. CDR3 protein: CAIGTSGRRGHRNEQFF. In DNA, the CDR3 is TGTGCCATAGGGACTAGCGGGAGGCGAGGCCATAGGAATGAGCAGTTCTTC.